This T cell receptor beta chain appears in the sequencing data of a study of CXCR3-negative and CXCR3-positive naive CD8 T cells. Findings of the study overall: For memory CD8+ cells diversity was much lower, but both naive subsets had comparably high diversity. Similar TRBV-TRBJ usage was seen in naive cells (both CXCR3-negative and CXCR3-positive), but memory cells differed. Comparison of naive subsets found surface CD5 to be comparable, and TCR strength was inferred on the basis of TRB CDR3 properties. Higher TRB CDR3 hydrophobicity marked CXCR3-positive naive cells relative to CXCR3-negative naive cells.

The authors gated naive CD8+ T cells as CD45RO-CCR7+CD27+CD95-. A word on this clonotype: Its antigen remains unknown.

The authors made the TRB cDNA libraries by 5' RACE using UMI labels. TCRdb reprocessed the 5' RACE reads and stores each CDR3 protein as one record, lacking DNA. This sample carries roughly 120,000 distinct CDR3 sequences, with 0.5% to 0.7% going to the ten biggest clones. This TCR was sampled from a human donor in good health. Some clones in this sample may be carry-over from other donors' samples. Sequenced input: naive CXCR3+ CD8+ T cells from blood. The subset here: CD45RO-CCR7+CD27+CD95- naive CD8+ T cells expressing CXCR3 (TNR3+).

The CDR3 region is CASRPGQINTEAFF. The genes are TRBV12-3 or TRBV12-4 and TRBJ1-1; without DNA, the TCRdb call of TRBD1 cannot be checked. CDR3 length: 14 amino acids.